This T cell receptor beta chain comes out of a study of memory CD4+ T cells and cytomegalovirus serostatus. Study-wide background: This sample comes from healthy Belgian adults, fewer than 10 CMV seropositive, some 22 seronegative. Points from the study as a whole: Of 150 to 200 reported CMV TCRbeta sequences, about 70 were found in memory CD4+ repertoires.

This CDR3 region has 14 residues. The germline CDR1 and CDR2 sequences are SGHDT and YYEEEE. V gave up 4 bases and J gave up 2 bases, with 12 bases separating them. Single viable CD3+CD4+CD8-CD45RO+ cells were sorted as the memory CD4+ T cells. CMV serostatus came from serum IgG against pp150, pp28, p38, p52. CD4+ T cells were isolated by positive magnetic selection. Profiling relied on immunoSEQ multiplex PCR, and the TCRdb table lists in-frame clones only, not all of them. Among 40,000 to 55,000 clones listed, roughly four fifths were seen once. A remark on this clone: The antigen remains undetermined.

The sample consisted of memory CD4+ T cells from blood. This sequence was found in an adult in good health and CMV-seronegative. This sequence joins TRBV5-6 and TRBJ1-2, with D hard to call. CDR3 coding DNA: TGTGCCAGCAGCGTCTCGGGCAGAAACTATGGCTACACCTTC. Its translation is CASSVSGRNYGYTF. Full variable domain (missing parts from reference TRBV5-6 and TRBJ1-2): DAGVTQSPTHLIKTRGQQVTLRCSPKSGHDTVSWYQQALGQGPQFIFQYYEEEERQRGNFPDRFSGHQFPNYSSELNVNALLLGDSALYLCASSVSGRNYGYTFGSGTRLTVV.